The sequence of this T cell receptor (beta chain) was determined in a study of cytomegalovirus exposure and HLA in healthy donors. It was with 60 Vbeta and 13 Jbeta primers that the PCR ran. Only in-frame clones appear in the TCRdb table, and some are missing; sequencing was by immunoSEQ multiplex PCR. The profile shows 150,000 to 200,000 clones, about 85% of them singletons. The CDR3 consists of 12 residues. V lost 7 bases to trimming and J lost 6 bases; unmatched junction nucleotides: 3. Germline V gene lookup returns CDR1 SNHLY and CDR2 FYNNEI. This receptor was obtained from a man younger than 30 in good health and CMV-seropositive. The chain couples TRBV2 to TRBJ2-4; 7 bases align to TRBD2. Sequencing was performed on PBMCs. The CDR3 DNA follows: TGTGCCAGCACTGGGGAGGGAAACATTCAGTACTTC. Its translation: CASTGEGNIQYF. The full variable domain, rest sourced from reference TRBV2 and TRBJ2-4, is EPEVTQTPSHQVTQMGQEVILRCVPISNHLYFYWYRQILGQKVEFLVSFYNNEISEKSEIFDDQFSVERPDGSNFTLKIRSTKLEDSAMYFCASTGEGNIQYFGAGTRLSVL.